This T cell receptor (beta chain) comes out of a study of control samples from healthy donors and cancer patients. This clone has only one observation. V dropped 6 bases and J dropped 4 bases, with 18 bases sitting between them. Germline V CDR1 and CDR2: MNHEY, SVGEGT. The CDR3 totals 16 residues. Generated by immunoSEQ multiplex PCR, the TCRdb table keeps only in-frame clones and is missing some. The sample carries some 150,000 clones, roughly 94% recorded once. This sequence was found in a man in his forties in good health. Material for sequencing was blood. The chain carries TRBV6-2 or TRBV6-3 and TRBJ2-2, with D unresolved. The CDR3 region is CASSLLPGAGTGELFF. Written as DNA, the CDR3 is TGTGCCAGCAGCCTCCTACCGGGCGCTGGCACCGGGGAGCTGTTTTTT.